Shown below are 2 T cell receptor beta chains from a single sample sequenced in a study of cytomegalovirus exposure and HLA in healthy donors. A multiplex PCR was run with 60 Vbeta primers and 13 Jbeta primers. The protocol was immunoSEQ multiplex PCR, while the TCRdb copy is restricted to in-frame clones and leaves out a portion. The sample records over 100,000 clones, about 79% being singletons. Sequencing was performed on PBMCs. The receptor source for this set is a human donor in good health.

This chain uses TRBV6-5 with TRBJ1-2; D unresolved. The CDR3 contains 12 residues. V was shortened by 0 bases and J by 10 bases, with 9 bases between the two germline ends. Germline values: CDR1 MNHEY, CDR2 SVGAGI. CDR3 sequence reads: CASSYSGTDYTF. CDR3 DNA: TGTGCCAGCAGTTACTCGGGCACTGACTACACCTTC.

CDR3 amino acids: CASSPRLMVSRPGGYTF. As DNA, the CDR3 is TGTGCCAGCTCACCACGACTCATGGTTTCGAGACCTGGTGGCTACACCTTC. The genes are TRBV18 and TRBJ1-2; D unresolved. Germline values: CDR1 KGHSH, CDR2 LQKENI. V was pared by 1 base and J by 7 bases, with 22 bases between. This CDR3 is built from 17 residues.